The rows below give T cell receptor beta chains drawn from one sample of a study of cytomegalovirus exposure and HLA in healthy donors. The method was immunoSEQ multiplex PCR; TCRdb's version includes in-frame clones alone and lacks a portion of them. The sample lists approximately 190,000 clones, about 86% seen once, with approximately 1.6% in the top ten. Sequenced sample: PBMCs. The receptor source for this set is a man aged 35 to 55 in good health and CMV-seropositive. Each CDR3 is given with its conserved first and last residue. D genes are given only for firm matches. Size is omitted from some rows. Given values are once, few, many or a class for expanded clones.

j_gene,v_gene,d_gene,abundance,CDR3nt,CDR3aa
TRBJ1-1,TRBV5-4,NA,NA,TGTGCCAGCAGCTTGGAGGGGGGGCGAACTGAAGCTTTCTTT,CASSLEGGRTEAFF
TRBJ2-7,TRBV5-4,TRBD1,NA,TGTGCCAGCAGCGGGGGACAGTCCTACGAGCAGTACTTC,CASSGGQSYEQYF
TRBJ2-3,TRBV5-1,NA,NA,TGCGCCAGCAGCTTGGGTGCTTTTTCGGGGTCCTCTAGCACAGATACGCAGTATTTT,CASSLGAFSGSSSTDTQYF
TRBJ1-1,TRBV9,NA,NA,TGTGCCAGCAGCGTCATCTACTCCATACAAGCTTTCTTT,CASSVIYSIQAFF
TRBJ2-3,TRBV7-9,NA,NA,TGTGCCAGCAGCTTAGGACTTACCACAGATACGCAGTATTTT,CASSLGLTTDTQYF
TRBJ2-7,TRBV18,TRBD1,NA,TGTGCCAGCTCACAGACAGGGGGCCACGAGCAGTACTTC,CASSQTGGHEQYF
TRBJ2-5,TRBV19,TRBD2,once,TGTGCCAGTGGGCGGGTCGGGGGGTCAGAGACCCAGTACTTC,CASGRVGGSETQYF
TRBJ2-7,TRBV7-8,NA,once,TGTGCCAGCAGCTTGGCCAACGAGCAGTACTTC,CASSLANEQYF
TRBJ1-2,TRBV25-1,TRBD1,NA,TGTGCCAGCAGTGAGTCAGGGGGCCGTGGCTACACCTTC,CASSESGGRGYTF
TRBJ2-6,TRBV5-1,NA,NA,TGCGCCAGCAGCTCCGGGTCCTCCTCTGGGGCCAACGCCCTGACTTTC,CASSSGSSSGANALTF
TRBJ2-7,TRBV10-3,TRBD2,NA,TGTGCCATCAGTGCGGGACTAGCGGACTCCTACGAGCAGTACTTC,CAISAGLADSYEQYF
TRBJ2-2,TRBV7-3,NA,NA,TGTGCCAGCAGCCCCGCAGCCGGGGAGCTGTTTTTT,CASSPAAGELFF
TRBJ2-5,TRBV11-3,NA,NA,TGTGCCAGCAGCCTCATGGGGGGGCGCCAAGAGACCCAGTACTTC,CASSLMGGRQETQYF
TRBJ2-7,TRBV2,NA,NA,TGTGCCAGCGTGGAGGGCAGCCACGAGCAGTACTTC,CASVEGSHEQYF
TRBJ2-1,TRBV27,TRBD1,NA,TGTGCCAGCAGCAGACCGTACAGGGGTTCCTACAATGAGCAGTTCTTC,CASSRPYRGSYNEQFF
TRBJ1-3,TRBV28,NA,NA,TGTGCCAGCAGCCCCTCACTCATCTCTGGAAACACCATATATTTT,CASSPSLISGNTIYF
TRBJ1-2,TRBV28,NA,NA,TGTGCCAGCAGTTTATTGGGAGCCCTGGGCTACACCTTC,CASSLLGALGYTF
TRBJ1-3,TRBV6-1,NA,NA,TGTGCCAGCAGTGAAGGCGGGAACACCATATATTTT,CASSEGGNTIYF
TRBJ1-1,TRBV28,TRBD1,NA,TGTGCCAGCAGTTTAGACAGGGTGAACACTGAAGCTTTCTTT,CASSLDRVNTEAFF
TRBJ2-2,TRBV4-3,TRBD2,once,TGCGCCAGCAGCCAAGCCCCCGGGACTAGCGGAACCGGGGAGCTGTTTTTT,CASSQAPGTSGTGELFF
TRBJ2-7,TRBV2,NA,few,TGTGCCAGCACCAGGGCGGACAGAACATCCTACGAGCAGTACTTC,CASTRADRTSYEQYF
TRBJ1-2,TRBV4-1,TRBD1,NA,TGCGCCAGCAGCCAAGAGGGAGACAGGGAAGGCTACACCTTC,CASSQEGDREGYTF
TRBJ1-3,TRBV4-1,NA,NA,TGCGCCAGCAGCCAAGATGAGAAAAACACCATATATTTT,CASSQDEKNTIYF
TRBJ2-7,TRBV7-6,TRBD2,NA,TGTGCCAGCAGCTTAGGGATTAGCGGGTCCTACGAGCAGTACTTC,CASSLGISGSYEQYF
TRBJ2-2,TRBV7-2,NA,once,TGTGCCAGCAGCTTAGCGCAGGGTCGCACCGGGGAGCTGTTTTTT,CASSLAQGRTGELFF
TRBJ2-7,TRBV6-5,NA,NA,TGTGCCAGCAGTTACTCGCAGGTAACATTGTACGAGCAGTACTTC,CASSYSQVTLYEQYF
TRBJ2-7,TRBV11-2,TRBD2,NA,TGTGCCAGCAGCTCTTCCGGGACTAGCGGTCCCTACGAGCAGTACTTC,CASSSSGTSGPYEQYF
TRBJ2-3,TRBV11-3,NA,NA,TGTGCCAGCAGCTTAAGGGGATTCGGCATAGATACGCAGTATTTT,CASSLRGFGIDTQYF
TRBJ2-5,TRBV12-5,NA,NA,TGTGCTAGTGGTCTCGCGGACAGCTACCAAGAGACCCGGTACTTC,CASGLADSYQETRYF
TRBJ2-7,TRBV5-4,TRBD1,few,TGTGCCAGCAGCTTGGTGCGGACAGGGGTTTACGAGCAGTACTTC,CASSLVRTGVYEQYF
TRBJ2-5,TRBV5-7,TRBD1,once,TGTGCCAGCGAGGGTCGGGACAGGGAACCCCAGGAGACCCAGTACTTC,CASEGRDREPQETQYF
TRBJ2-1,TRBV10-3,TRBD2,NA,TGTGCCATCAGTGAGGGGGGGAACGGGAGGGCCGGGGAGCAGTTCTTC,CAISEGGNGRAGEQFF
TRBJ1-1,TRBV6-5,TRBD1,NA,TGTGCCAGCAGTTACTCCCACGACAGGGGTTCTGAAGCTTTCTTT,CASSYSHDRGSEAFF
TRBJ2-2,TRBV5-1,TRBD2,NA,TGCGCCAGCAGCTTCCAAAGGACTAGCGGGAGGAGCGGGGAGCTGTTTTTT,CASSFQRTSGRSGELFF
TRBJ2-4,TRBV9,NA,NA,TGTGCCAGCAGCTCCCGTAGTTGGTCAGGGCTAGCCAAAAACATTCAGTACTTC,CASSSRSWSGLAKNIQYF
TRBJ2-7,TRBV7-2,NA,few,TGTGCCAGCAGCTTAGGTTGGACTGGAGGGCACGAGCAGTACTTC,CASSLGWTGGHEQYF
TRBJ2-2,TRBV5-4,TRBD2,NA,TGTGCCAGCAGCTTGGCGTCGGGAGGGGGTACCGGGGAGCTGTTTTTT,CASSLASGGGTGELFF
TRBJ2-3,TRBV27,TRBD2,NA,TGTGCCAGCAGTCTTAGCGGGAGGGCCGTCACAGATACGCAGTATTTT,CASSLSGRAVTDTQYF
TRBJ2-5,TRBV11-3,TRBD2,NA,TGTGCCAGCAGCTTAGGGCGGGAGGGTCGTCAAGAGACCCAGTACTTC,CASSLGREGRQETQYF
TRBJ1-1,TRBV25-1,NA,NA,TGTGCCAGCAGATCAGGGGTGCCTGAAGCTTTCTTT,CASRSGVPEAFF
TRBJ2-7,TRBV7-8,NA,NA,TGTGCCAGCAGCCCCCTGCGGGTAGCGAGCTCCTACGAGCAGTACTTC,CASSPLRVASSYEQYF
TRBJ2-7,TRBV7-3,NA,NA,TGTGCCAGCAGCCAGGCCCCTGCCTACGAGCAGTACTTC,CASSQAPAYEQYF
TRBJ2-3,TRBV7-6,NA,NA,TGTGCCAGCAGCTTAGACTGGCCAAACGCAGGGAATACGCAGTATTTT,CASSLDWPNAGNTQYF
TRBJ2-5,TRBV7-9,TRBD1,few,TGTTCCAGCAGTCAGGACAGGCGCGAGACCCAGTACTTC,CSSSQDRRETQYF
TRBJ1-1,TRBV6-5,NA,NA,TGTGCCAGCAGTTACACATACAGCTTGACGAACACTGAAGCTTTCTTT,CASSYTYSLTNTEAFF
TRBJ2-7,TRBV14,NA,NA,TGTGCCAGCAGCCAAGATCTAAGGGGAAAAGACGAGCAGTACTTC,CASSQDLRGKDEQYF
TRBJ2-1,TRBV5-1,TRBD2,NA,TGCGCCAGCAGCTTGGGGTTTGCGGGAGGGCCGGGGGAGCAGTTCTTC,CASSLGFAGGPGEQFF
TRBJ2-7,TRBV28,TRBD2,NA,TGTGCCAGCAACCTCTGGGGGGGGTCTTACGAGCAGTACTTC,CASNLWGGSYEQYF